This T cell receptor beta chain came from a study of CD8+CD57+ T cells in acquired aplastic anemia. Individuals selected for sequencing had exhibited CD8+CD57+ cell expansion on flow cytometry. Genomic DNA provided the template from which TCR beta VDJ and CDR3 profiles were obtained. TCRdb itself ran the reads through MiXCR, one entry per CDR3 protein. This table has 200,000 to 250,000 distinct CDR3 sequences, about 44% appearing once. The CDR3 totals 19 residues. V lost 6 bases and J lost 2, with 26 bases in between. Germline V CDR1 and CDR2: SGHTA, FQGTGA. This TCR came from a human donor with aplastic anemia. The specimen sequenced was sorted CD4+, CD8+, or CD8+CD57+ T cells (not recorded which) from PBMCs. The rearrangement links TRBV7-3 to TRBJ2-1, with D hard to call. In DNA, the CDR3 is TGTGCCAGCAGTTTGTCGATGTTGGTGTATGGCTACACCTACAATGAGCAGTTCTTC. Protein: CASSLSMLVYGYTYNEQFF.